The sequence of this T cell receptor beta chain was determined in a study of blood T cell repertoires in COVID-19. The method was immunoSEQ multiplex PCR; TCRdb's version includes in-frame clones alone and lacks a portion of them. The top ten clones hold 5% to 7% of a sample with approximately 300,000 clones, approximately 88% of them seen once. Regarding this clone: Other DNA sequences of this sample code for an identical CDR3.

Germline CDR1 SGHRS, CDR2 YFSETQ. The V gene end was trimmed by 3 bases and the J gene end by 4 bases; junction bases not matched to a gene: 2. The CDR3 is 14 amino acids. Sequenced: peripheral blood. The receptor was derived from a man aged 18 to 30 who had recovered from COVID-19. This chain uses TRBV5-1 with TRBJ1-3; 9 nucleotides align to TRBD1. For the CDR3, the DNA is TGCGCCAGCAGCTCCGGGACAGGGGGAAACACCATATATTTT. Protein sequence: CASSSGTGGNTIYF.